This T cell receptor (beta chain) emerged from a study of T cell repertoires in cytomegalovirus infection. On the study more broadly: Public signatures in TCR beta pointed to CMV infection and matching HLA type.

The CDR3 loop spans 15 amino acids. Germline trimming cut 5 bases from V and 1 base from J; bases unmatched to any gene: 5. CDR1 and CDR2 (germline): SGHTA, FQGTGA. Broader study findings: Summed frequency of shared TCR beta families picked out CMV carriers who also had the relevant HLA. Dominating the ex vivo response were HLA-C-restricted CMV-specific TCR beta clonotypes.

The table lists this clonotype with many counts. Its antigen is unknown. Using its own MiXCR run on the reads, TCRdb lists one record per CDR3 protein. This sample carries 510,000 or so distinct CDR3 sequences, less than 30% of them seen once, and the ten largest clones take about 13%. What was sequenced was PBMCs. V gene TRBV7-3 combines with J gene TRBJ2-1; TRBD1 agrees at 7 bases. The sequence was obtained from a human donor in good health (CMV status not recorded). Some clones in this sample may be carry-over from other donors' samples. In DNA form, the CDR3 reads TGTGCCAGCAGCAAAGCAGGGGGTTCCTACAATGAGCAGTTCTTC. This encodes CASSKAGGSYNEQFF.